This TCR beta chain appears in the sequencing data of a study of T-cell reconstitution after alpha-beta-depleted transplantation in children. The library targeted TCRbeta and was prepared with unique molecular identifiers. TCRdb re-called the PCR reads through MiXCR, storing one row per CDR3 protein. The table records around 600,000 distinct CDR3 sequences, about 10% of them present only once. In its sample, this clonotype was seen many times. The sample in question was PBMCs from the stem cell graft donor, obtained from the stem cell graft. This receptor was obtained from a human donor who donated a stem cell graft to a child with acute myeloid leukemia.

CDR3 nucleotides: TGTGCCACCAGACGGGACAGCCAAGAGACCCAGTACTTC. Translation gives CATRRDSQETQYF. V usage is TRBV24-1 and J usage is TRBJ2-5; the match to TRBD1 covers 7 bases. Germline CDR1 KGHDR, CDR2 SFDVKD. The ends lost 7 bases at V and 1 base at J; junction bases unmatched: 2. The CDR3 runs to 13 residues.